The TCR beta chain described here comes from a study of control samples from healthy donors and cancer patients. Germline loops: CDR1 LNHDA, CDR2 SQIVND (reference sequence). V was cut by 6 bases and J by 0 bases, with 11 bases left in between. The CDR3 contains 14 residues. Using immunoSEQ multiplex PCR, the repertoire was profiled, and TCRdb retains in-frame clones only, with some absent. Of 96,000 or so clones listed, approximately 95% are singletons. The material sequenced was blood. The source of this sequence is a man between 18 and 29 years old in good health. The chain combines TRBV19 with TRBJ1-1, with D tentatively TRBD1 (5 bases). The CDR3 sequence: CASRGDGMNTEAFF. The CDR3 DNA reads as TGTGCCAGTAGGGGGGACGGAATGAACACTGAAGCTTTCTTT.